The clone carrying this T cell receptor beta chain appeared a single time. Its antigen remains unknown. Primers for the PCR totalled 60 Vbeta and 13 Jbeta. Data came from immunoSEQ multiplex PCR; TCRdb stores just in-frame clones and leaves some out. This sample has around 150,000 clones, with 75% to 80% found just once. The data were taken from a study of cytomegalovirus exposure and HLA in healthy donors. Overall study findings and caveats: Investigators reported over 150 TCR beta chains as tied to cytomegalovirus. Relative to equally common others, HLA-associated TCR beta chains showed greater clonal expansion in a later analysis. The authors later linked a missense DCLRE1C variant to TCR beta V- and J-gene trimming.

The material sequenced was PBMCs. This TCR derives from a male donor in good health and CMV-seronegative.

The CDR3 DNA sequence: TGTGCCAGTACCCCTGGCAATAATGAAAAACTGTTTTTT. The encoded protein is CASTPGNNEKLFF. The chain combines TRBV19 with TRBJ1-4; D unclear. CDR1 is LNHDA, CDR2 SQIVND, per germline (reference sequence). Trimming left V 7 bases short and J 4 bases short, with 10 bases between. This CDR3 is 13 amino acids long.